The present T cell receptor beta chain was sequenced within a study of blood T cell repertoires in COVID-19. Across the whole study: Some COVID-19 samples were acute and others convalescent; all came from the United States, Italy and Spain. Nucleic acid was either cDNA or gDNA, and it came from T cells, B-cell-depleted T cells, or PBMCs.

The CDR3 is 18 residues long. V dropped 0 bases and J dropped 2; count of bases not matched to a gene: 11. CDR1 and CDR2 (germline): LGHNA, YSLEER. Original data processing: Estimation of nucleated cell counts relied on the amplification of reference gene primers. Assay: immunoSEQ multiplex PCR; the TCRdb copy retains only in-frame clones and omits some. V and J calls and clone size follow that table, whereas D and trimming were derived from the DNA. The sample lists around 89,000 clones, about three quarters seen once, with 13% to 15% in the top ten. The V call is TRBV4-3, the J call TRBJ2-3, with 7 positions matching TRBD2. The TCR was taken from a woman of 80 years or more with acute or convalescent COVID-19. Sequenced input: peripheral blood. The CDR3 loop is CASSQDLLGGDYTDTQYF. The CDR3 DNA sequence: TGCGCCAGCAGCCAAGATTTACTGGGGGGGGATTACACAGATACGCAGTATTTT.